This TCR beta chain was captured by sequencing in a study of pediatric ulcerative colitis. Points from the study as a whole: In rectum, acute severe colitis had expanded clones and less diversity. Ulcerative colitis patients shared more blood-rectal clones than controls. Repertoires came from total lymphocyte DNA, not specific subsets.

Germline V gene data show CDR1 as SNHLY and CDR2 as FYNNEI. V was shortened by 6 bases and J by 0 bases, with 12 bases between the two germline ends. This CDR3 region has 15 residues. Note on this clone: Its specificity is unknown.

The assay was immunoSEQ multiplex PCR, and TCRdb's table has in-frame clones only and misses some. The sample lists tens of thousands of clones, 80% to 90% seen once, with about 1.5% in the top ten. The TCR sequence derives from a boy aged 5-17 years who was a control in a study of pediatric ulcerative colitis. The gene calls are TRBV2 and TRBJ2-1; maybe TRBD1 (5 bases). The sample comprised blood. The CDR3 bases are TGTGCCAGCAGGTTAACCGACAGCTCCTACAATGAGCAGTTCTTC. Protein product: CASRLTDSSYNEQFF.